A single sample gave rise to the 3 T cell receptor beta chains below, sequenced in a study of T cells in Graves' hyperthyroidism and ophthalmopathy. TCR beta CDR3 regions were amplified from RNA transcripts. An initial round of RT-PCR targeting the TCR CDR3 relied on the HTBI primer set. In TCRdb, the multiplex PCR reads were re-called with MiXCR into one record per CDR3 protein. This sample has 45,000 to 60,000 distinct CDR3 sequences, with about 50% found just once. The sample consisted of blood. The receptors were gathered from a woman in her 30s with Graves' ophthalmopathy.

This clonotype appeared many times. This chain joins TRBV6-1 and TRBJ2-1; no clear D. Germline V CDR1 and CDR2: MNHNS, SASEGT. The CDR3 consists of 12 residues. Trimming took off 4 bases at V and 3 bases at J, with 4 bases between the two ends. DNA for the CDR3: TGTGCCAGCAGTGCGAACTACAATGAGCAGTTCTTC. This gives the protein CASSANYNEQFF.

As concerns this clonotype: No conserved phenylalanine or tryptophan is present at the end of the CDR3, so a read error is the likely explanation. The rearrangement links TRBV4-2 to TRBJ2-2, with a tentative D call TRBD2 (6 bases). Germline lookup yields CDR1 LGHNA and CDR2 YNFKEQ. The length of the CDR3 is 15 residues. V shed 1 base and J shed 1 base, with 7 bases lying between them. For the CDR3, the DNA is TGTGCCAGCAGCCAAGCCGGGAGGAACACCGGGGAGCTGTTTCTT. This gives the protein CASSQAGRNTGELFL.

As concerns this clonotype: A read error is possible here, since a much larger clone lies one base away. The rearrangement uses TRBV28 and TRBJ1-2; D may be TRBD1 (6 bases). V was cut by 4 bases and J by 8 bases, with 11 bases left in between. The CDR3 runs to 12 residues. CDR1 and CDR2 (germline): MDHEN, SYDVKM. CDR3 sequence (DNA): TGTGCCAGCAGTTCCGGACAGCAGGGCTACACCTTC. It specifies CASSSGQQGYTF.